This T cell receptor (beta chain) was sequenced during a study of blood T cell repertoires in COVID-19. Original handling: Nucleated cell number was recorded as an estimate derived from reference gene primer amplification. Method: immunoSEQ multiplex PCR; TCRdb's copy keeps in-frame clones and lacks some. V and J calls and clone size come straight from that table; D and trimming were deduced from the DNA. Of around 190,000 clones listed, roughly 85% are singletons. V was clipped by 0 bases and J by 7 bases; unmatched bases: 6. In germline, CDR1 is SGHRS, CDR2 YFSETQ. This CDR3 is 16 amino acids long. The sequenced sample was peripheral blood. The V and J genes are TRBV5-1 and TRBJ2-1, with 11 bases that match TRBD2. This receptor was obtained from a man aged 50-59 years with active or convalescent COVID-19. The CDR3 sequence: CASSLVVSGGANEQFF. The DNA of the CDR3 is TGCGCCAGCAGCTTGGTTGTTAGCGGGGGGGCTAATGAGCAGTTCTTC.